This passage covers 26 T cell receptor beta chains from one sample sequenced in a study of glioma-infiltrating T cells after dendritic cell vaccination. Time point described: after dendritic cell vaccination, including at tumor progression/relapse. Assay: immunoSEQ multiplex PCR; the TCRdb copy retains only in-frame clones and omits some. This sample has roughly 80,000 clones, with about nine tenths found just once. The sample was blood, taken after dendritic cell vaccination. The receptors stem from a human donor with glioblastoma.

J is TRBJ2-7 and V is TRBV11-3; possibly TRBD1 for D (5 bases). V lost 4 bases, J lost 0 bases, and 10 bases lay in between. Germline CDR1 is SGHNT and CDR2 is YENEEA. This CDR3 is 14 amino acids long. In nucleotides, the CDR3 is TGTGCCAGCAGCTCGGCAGACAGCTCCTACGAGCAGTACTTC. Translated: CASSSADSSYEQYF.

The V gene is TRBV18, the J gene TRBJ1-2; TRBD1 aligns across 8 bases. Germline CDR1 KGHSH, CDR2 LQKENI. The J segment lost 4 bases and the V segment lost 4 bases, leaving 8 bases of the junction unmatched. The CDR3 runs to 15 residues. In nucleotides, the CDR3 is TGTGCCAGCTCACAACAGGACAGGGTCAGCTATGGCTACACCTTC. Amino acids: CASSQQDRVSYGYTF.

This CDR3 reads CASSSPSGLNTEAFF. CDR3 sequence (DNA): TGTGCCAGCAGCTCCCCGAGTGGTCTGAACACTGAAGCTTTCTTT. The chain carries TRBV7-6 and TRBJ1-1, with D unclear. CDR1 and CDR2 from the germline V gene are SGHVS and FNYEAQ. The CDR3 consists of 15 residues. Trimming took off 4 bases at V and 0 bases at J, with 12 bases between the two ends.

The chain combines TRBV5-1 with TRBJ2-3; maybe TRBD2 (6 bases). Per the germline V gene, CDR1 is SGHRS and CDR2 is YFSETQ. The length of the CDR3 is 16 residues. Trimming removed 5 bases from V and 4 bases from J, with 20 bases in between. In DNA form, the CDR3 reads TGCGCCAGCAGTTTTAATCTAGCGACGTCTGCAGATACGCAGTATTTT. It encodes CASSFNLATSADTQYF.

V is TRBV11-3 and J is TRBJ2-7, with TRBD2 identical over 7 bases. The CDR3 runs 14 residues. Germline V gene sequence: CDR1 SGHNT, CDR2 YENEEA. Trimming cost V 3 bases and J 10 bases; bases outside gene matches: 12. CDR3 residues: CASSFGGRGVGQYF. CDR3 DNA sequence: TGTGCCAGCAGCTTCGGCGGGAGAGGGGTAGGACAGTACTTC.

CDR3 sequence reads: CAWSPDYGGSSYEQYF. As DNA, the CDR3 is TGTGCCTGGAGTCCTGATTACGGTGGGAGCTCCTACGAGCAGTACTTC. This chain uses TRBV30 with TRBJ2-7; perhaps TRBD2 as D (5 bases). Trimming took 2 bases from V and 0 from J, leaving 17 bases between them. Germline CDR1 and CDR2: GTSNPN and SVGIG (reference sequence). This CDR3 is 16 amino acids long.

The J gene is TRBJ2-1, the V gene TRBV9; 11 bases agree with TRBD1. Germline V gene lookup returns CDR1 SGDLS and CDR2 YYNGEE. The CDR3 is made up of 14 amino acids. J was trimmed by 5 bases and V by 4 bases; bases with no gene match: 2. CDR3 amino acids: CASSPGQGDNEQFF. The DNA of the CDR3 is TGTGCCAGCAGCCCGGGACAGGGGGACAATGAGCAGTTCTTC.

This sequence joins TRBV5-1 and TRBJ2-3; the match to TRBD2 covers 7 bases. CDR3 length: 16 amino acids. V shed 3 bases and J 0 bases; nucleotides not matched to a gene: 7. Germline lookup yields CDR1 SGHRS and CDR2 YFSETQ. The CDR3 protein is CASSYRLAASTDTQYF. CDR3 DNA: TGCGCCAGCAGCTACCGACTAGCCGCTAGCACAGATACGCAGTATTTT.

This clone was seen just once. The chain recombines TRBV19 with TRBJ1-1; no firm D call. The V gene's germline CDR1 is LNHDA and CDR2 SQIVND (reference sequence). V dropped 5 bases and J dropped 1 base, with 8 bases sitting between them. This CDR3 comprises 13 residues. The CDR3 region has the DNA TGTGCCAGTAGTTTTCGACAGAACACTGAAGCTTTCTTT. The encoded protein is CASSFRQNTEAFF.

This rearrangement joins TRBV6-1 to TRBJ2-7, with a weak D call TRBD2 (5 bases). V lost 2 bases, J lost 3 bases, and 11 bases lay in between. Per germline, CDR1 MNHNS and CDR2 SASEGT. The CDR3 runs 14 residues. The CDR3, as DNA: TGTGCCAGCAGTGAAAGAGGCGGGTTCTACGAGCAGTACTTC. Translation gives CASSERGGFYEQYF.

The rearrangement joins TRBV15 to TRBJ2-2, with TRBD1 identical over 10 bases. The CDR3 totals 18 residues. Germline values: CDR1 LNHNV, CDR2 YYDKDF (reference sequence). With 1 base clipped from V and 5 bases from J, the junction kept 10 bases outside the gene matches. CDR3 nucleotides: TGTGCCACCAGCAGAGTTCCCGACAGGGGGCGAGGGACCGGGGAGCTGTTTTTT. Amino acid sequence: CATSRVPDRGRGTGELFF.

The table lists this clone with a count of one. The chain is built from TRBV7-6 and TRBJ1-1; D possibly corresponds to TRBD1 (5 bases). CDR3 length: 14 residues. Trimming removed 6 bases at V and 0 bases at J, with 11 bases between. Germline lookup yields CDR1 SGHVS and CDR2 FNYEAQ. This chain's CDR3 is CASSARALNTEAFF. Here the CDR3 DNA reads TGTGCCAGCAGTGCCAGGGCGTTGAACACTGAAGCTTTCTTT.

The chain links TRBV6-1 to TRBJ2-2; D is possibly TRBD1 (7 bases). CDR3 length: 14 amino acids. The germline gives CDR1 MNHNS, CDR2 SASEGT. The V end was cut by 7 bases, the J end by 5 bases, with 14 bases between. The CDR3 bases are TGTGCCAGCAAAGACAGGGACTTAACCGGGGAGCTGTTTTTT. It yields the protein CASKDRDLTGELFF.

The chain employs TRBV5-1 and TRBJ2-3; TRBD1 matches 8 bases. V was pared by 1 base and J by 5 bases, with 6 bases of the junction left unmatched. The CDR3 extends over 15 amino acids. Per germline, CDR1 SGHRS and CDR2 YFSETQ. DNA of the CDR3: TGCGCCAGCAGCTTGAAGGCAGGGGGCCTAGATACGCAGTATTTT. Translated, it gives CASSLKAGGLDTQYF.

V usage is TRBV5-1 and J usage is TRBJ2-1; 12 bases map to TRBD2. This CDR3 has 16 residues. CDR1 is SGHRS and CDR2 is YFSETQ in the germline V gene. The V and J ends lost 0 bases and 6 bases, in that order; junction bases with no gene match: 4. The CDR3 DNA is TGCGCCAGCAGCTTGGCGCCTAGCGGGAGGGCCAATGAGCAGTTCTTC. It translates to CASSLAPSGRANEQFF.

The rearrangement uses TRBV27 and TRBJ1-5; D possibly corresponds to TRBD1 (5 bases). Per the germline V gene, CDR1 is MNHEY and CDR2 is SMNVEV (reference sequence). The CDR3 extends over 15 amino acids. Trimming stripped 2 bases from V and 0 bases from J, with 8 bases between. CDR3 bases: TGTGCCAGCAGTTTAATTAGGGGTAGCAATCAGCCCCAGCATTTT. Translated, it gives CASSLIRGSNQPQHF.

In this sample, this clone turned up once. This sequence joins TRBV9 and TRBJ1-2, with 9 bases aligning to TRBD1. J lost 7 bases, V lost 4 bases, and 11 bases had no gene match. There are 15 residues in the CDR3. The germline V gene encodes CDR1 SGDLS and CDR2 YYNGEE. The CDR3 protein is CASSSLGQGGGGYTF. The CDR3, as DNA: TGTGCCAGCAGCTCATTGGGACAGGGAGGAGGTGGCTACACCTTC.

This chain links TRBV6-5 with TRBJ2-1, with 9 bases identical to TRBD2. This CDR3 has 15 amino acids. Germline V CDR1 and CDR2: MNHEY, SVGAGI. Trimming cost V 10 bases and J 9 bases; bases outside gene matches: 16. The CDR3 spells CATSQAGGSGGEQFF. DNA for the CDR3: TGTGCCACCTCACAGGCGGGAGGGTCCGGAGGTGAGCAGTTCTTC.

The chain couples TRBV4-1 to TRBJ2-1; D is possibly TRBD1 (5 bases). Germline CDR1 reads MGHRA; CDR2 reads YSYEKL. The CDR3 totals 17 residues. The germline V and J ends were trimmed by 0 bases and 2 bases, with 14 bases remaining between them. Here the CDR3 DNA reads TGCGCCAGCAGCCAAGAAGGCCAGGGCCTCCCCTACAATGAGCAGTTCTTC. As protein: CASSQEGQGLPYNEQFF.

The CDR3 region is CASSLGSDIYGYTF. CDR3 nucleotide sequence: TGTGCCAGCAGCTTAGGCTCAGACATCTATGGCTACACCTTC. The chain is built from TRBV7-9 and TRBJ1-2, with D hard to call. V lost 1 base and J lost 4, with 10 bases in between. CDR3 size: 14 residues. Germline-derived CDR1 and CDR2 are SEHNR and FQNEAQ (reference sequence).

This clone was observed once. The CDR3 bases are TGTGCCAGCAGTTACACGGACAGCGGTAACTATGGCTACACCTTC. Translation: CASSYTDSGNYGYTF. This chain joins TRBV6-5 and TRBJ1-2; a weak D match, TRBD1 (6 bases). V lost 2 bases to trimming and J lost 1 base, with 11 bases between them. The CDR3 runs 15 residues. CDR1 and CDR2 from the germline V gene are MNHEY and SVGAGI.

This clone appeared a single time. The chain carries TRBV19 and TRBJ1-5; no firm D call. The V gene lost 5 bases and the J gene lost 3 bases, with 5 bases spanning the gap. The germline V gene has CDR1 LNHDA and CDR2 SQIVND (reference sequence). The CDR3 runs 12 residues. The CDR3 loop is CASSLYNQPQHF. DNA of the CDR3: TGTGCCAGTAGTCTCTACAATCAGCCCCAGCATTTT. Looking up the rest from reference TRBV19 and TRBJ1-5 gives the full variable domain: DGGITQSPKYLFRKEGQNVTLSCEQNLNHDAMYWYRQDPGQGLRLIYYSQIVNDFQKGDIAEGYSVSREKKESFPLTVTSAQKNPTAFYLCASSLYNQPQHFGDGTRLSIL.

V is TRBV7-9 and J is TRBJ1-1, with D perhaps TRBD1 (5 bases). V lost 1 base and J lost 11, with 11 bases in between. CDR3 length equals 12 residues. The V gene's germline CDR1 is SEHNR and CDR2 FQNEAQ (reference sequence). CDR3 in amino acids: CASSLDGGDAFF. For the CDR3, the DNA is TGTGCCAGCAGCTTAGACGGGGGGGACGCTTTCTTT.

The J gene is TRBJ2-7, the V gene TRBV7-3; 7 bases agree with TRBD1. CDR1 and CDR2 (germline): SGHTA, FQGTGA. The CDR3 runs to 17 residues. V lost 3 bases, J lost 3 bases, and 14 bases stayed unmatched. The CDR3 DNA follows: TGTGCCAGCAGCTTCCTTAGGGGGCAAAAAGGGAACTACGAGCAGTACTTC. Its translation is CASSFLRGQKGNYEQYF.

This clone was seen only a few times. This rearrangement joins TRBV11-3 to TRBJ1-2; TRBD1 matches at 7 bases. The CDR3 is 15 amino acids. Trimming at V came to 2 bases and at J to 0 bases, leaving 3 bases not matched to a gene. Germline-derived CDR1 and CDR2 are SGHNT and YENEEA. The CDR3 sequence is CASSLWDSSNYGYTF. The CDR3, as DNA: TGTGCCAGCAGCTTATGGGACAGCTCTAACTATGGCTACACCTTC.

This clone was seen a handful of times. The chain uses TRBV19 and TRBJ2-7; 7 positions match TRBD1. V dropped 3 bases and J dropped 6; count of bases not matched to a gene: 2. Looked up from germline, CDR1 is LNHDA and CDR2 is SQIVND (reference sequence). The CDR3 is made up of 12 amino acids. The CDR3 nucleotides read TGTGCCAGTAGTATTCACAGGGGCGAGCAGTACTTC. Amino acid sequence: CASSIHRGEQYF.